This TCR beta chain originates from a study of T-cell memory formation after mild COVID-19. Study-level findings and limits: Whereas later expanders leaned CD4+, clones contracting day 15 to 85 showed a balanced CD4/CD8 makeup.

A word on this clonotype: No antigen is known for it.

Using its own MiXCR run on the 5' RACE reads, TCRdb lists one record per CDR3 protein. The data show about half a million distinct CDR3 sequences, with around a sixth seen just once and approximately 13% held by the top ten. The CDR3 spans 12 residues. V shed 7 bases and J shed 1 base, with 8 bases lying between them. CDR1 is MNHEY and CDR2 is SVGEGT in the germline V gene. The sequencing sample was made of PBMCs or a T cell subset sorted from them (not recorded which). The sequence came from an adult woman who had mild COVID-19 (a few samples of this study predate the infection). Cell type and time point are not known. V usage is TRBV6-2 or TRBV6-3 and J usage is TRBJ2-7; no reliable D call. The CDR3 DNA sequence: TGTGCCAGCACCGATAATTCCTACGAGCAGTACTTC. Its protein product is CASTDNSYEQYF.